Below, one T cell receptor beta chain is given with its context. This sample was included in a study of blood T cell repertoires in COVID-19. Produced via immunoSEQ multiplex PCR; TCRdb's table is partial and in-frame only. The profile covers 250,000 to 300,000 clones, with approximately 89% appearing a single time and 2.2% taken by the ten largest. CDR1 is GTSNPN, CDR2 SVGIG, per germline (reference sequence). Trimming took 2 bases from V and 9 from J; bases not matched to a gene: 9. The CDR3 is 13 amino acids. Input material: peripheral blood. The receptor was isolated from a woman under 40 with COVID-19, enrolled during active disease. This rearrangement joins TRBV30 to TRBJ1-2; 7 bases match TRBD1. CDR3: CAWSPIRGDRYTF. The CDR3 nucleotides read TGTGCCTGGAGTCCGATCAGGGGGGATCGCTACACCTTC.